This is a list of T cell receptor beta chains from one sample in a study of shared clonotypes between healthy human individuals. TCRdb's copy holds only in-frame clones and misses some; the assay was immunoSEQ multiplex PCR. This sample yields about 2.1 million clones, of which about 92% are seen a single time; around 1.7% belongs to the top ten. The specimen was naive CD8+ T cells from PBMCs. These receptors were obtained from a man aged 18 to 35 in good health. Some clones in this sample may be carry-over from other donors' samples. The CDR3 runs from the conserved cysteine through the conserved F or W. The order of the fields is clone size, V gene, D gene, J gene, CDR3 protein, CDR3 DNA. A D gene is named only where the DNA matches it firmly. Rows may omit the clone size; those that give it use once, few, many or a size class.

once	TRBV5-1	.	TRBJ2-7	CASSVGSAYEQYF	TGCGCCAGCAGTGTCGGGTCCGCCTACGAGCAGTACTTC
.	TRBV15	.	TRBJ1-1	CATSREWGAPEAFF	TGTGCCACCAGCAGAGAATGGGGGGCCCCTGAAGCTTTCTTT
.	TRBV27	.	TRBJ1-3	CASSLTVSGNTIYF	TGTGCCAGCAGTTTAACTGTCTCTGGAAACACCATATATTTT
.	TRBV28	.	TRBJ2-7	CASTPTGPAYEQYF	TGTGCCAGCACCCCGACGGGGCCGGCCTACGAGCAGTACTTC
.	TRBV7-8	TRBD1	TRBJ2-2	CASSRDRGFGELFF	TGTGCCAGCAGCCGGGACAGGGGGTTCGGGGAGCTGTTTTTT
.	TRBV11-2	TRBD2	TRBJ2-3	CASSSRIGLAGDWEYF	TGTGCCAGCAGCTCAAGAATAGGGCTAGCGGGAGACTGGGAGTATTTT
.	TRBV27	.	TRBJ1-1	CASSLLGVNTEAFF	TGTGCCAGCAGCCTATTGGGAGTTAACACTGAAGCTTTCTTT
.	TRBV2	TRBD2	TRBJ2-7	CASSVASGSYEQYF	TGTGCCAGCAGTGTGGCTAGCGGCTCCTACGAGCAGTACTTC
few	TRBV5-1	.	TRBJ1-1	CASSLQARNTEAFF	TGCGCCAGCAGCTTGCAGGCGCGGAACACTGAAGCTTTCTTT
.	TRBV19	TRBD2	TRBJ2-1	CASSIGGLAGGPYDNEQFF	TGTGCCAGTAGTATAGGGGGACTAGCGGGAGGGCCTTATGACAATGAGCAGTTCTTC
.	TRBV5-1	.	TRBJ2-2	CASSFMAGSGRPGELFF	TGCGCCAGCAGCTTTATGGCGGGGAGCGGCCGACCCGGGGAGCTGTTTTTT
.	TRBV15	.	TRBJ1-1	CATSMTGNTEAFF	TGTGCCACCAGCATGACAGGGAACACTGAAGCTTTCTTT
.	TRBV7-9	.	TRBJ2-7	CASRRPRDYEQYF	TGTGCCAGCAGAAGACCGAGGGACTACGAGCAGTACTTC
.	TRBV5-4	.	TRBJ2-7	CASSAGRTYEQYF	TGTGCCAGCAGCGCTGGACGAACCTACGAGCAGTACTTC
.	TRBV19	.	TRBJ2-7	CASSISGLIYEQYF	TGTGCCAGTAGTATCTCGGGACTCATCTACGAGCAGTACTTC
.	TRBV6-1	.	TRBJ1-5	CASSLGGWIVQPQHF	TGTGCCAGCAGCCTTGGAGGGTGGATAGTTCAGCCCCAGCATTTT
.	TRBV27	.	TRBJ2-5	CASSLLGEYQETQYF	TGTGCCAGCAGTTTATTGGGGGAGTACCAAGAGACCCAGTACTTC
.	TRBV19	TRBD1	TRBJ1-3	CASSVQGSSGNTIYF	TGTGCCAGTAGTGTACAGGGGAGCTCTGGAAACACCATATATTTT
.	TRBV28	TRBD1	TRBJ1-4	CASSSGLPGTGWNEKLFF	TGTGCCAGCAGTTCTGGGTTGCCCGGGACAGGGTGGAATGAAAAACTGTTTTTT
.	TRBV9	TRBD1	TRBJ2-7	CASSGGQGYEQYF	TGTGCCAGCAGCGGGGGACAGGGTTACGAGCAGTACTTC
.	TRBV28	.	TRBJ2-1	CASSPRMRGWNEQFF	TGTGCCAGCAGTCCCCGAATGAGGGGGTGGAATGAGCAGTTCTTC
.	TRBV19	TRBD1	TRBJ2-7	CASSWDSNYEQYF	TGTGCCAGTAGTTGGGACAGCAACTACGAGCAGTACTTC
once	TRBV11-2	TRBD2	TRBJ2-1	CASSFAGTSGYNEQFF	TGTGCCAGCAGCTTTGCAGGTACTAGCGGATACAATGAGCAGTTCTTC
.	TRBV4-3	TRBD2	TRBJ2-7	CASSQKKGLGEQYF	TGCGCCAGCAGCCAAAAAAAGGGACTAGGCGAGCAGTACTTC
.	TRBV28	TRBD2	TRBJ2-1	CASSLYGTSGSSSYNEQFF	TGTGCCAGCAGTTTATACGGGACTAGCGGATCCAGCTCCTACAATGAGCAGTTCTTC
once	TRBV29-1	TRBD2	TRBJ2-1	CSAVGTSGSYEQFF	TGCAGCGCCGTCGGGACTAGCGGGAGCTATGAGCAGTTCTTC
.	TRBV14	.	TRBJ1-2	CASSQVSRTDYTF	TGTGCCAGCAGCCAAGTATCCCGGACAGACTACACCTTC
.	TRBV9	.	TRBJ1-2	CASSSEDPGSGGYTF	TGTGCCAGCAGCTCCGAGGATCCGGGGTCGGGTGGCTACACCTTC
.	TRBV10-2	.	TRBJ1-5	CASSESVAGGPDQPQHF	TGCGCCAGCAGTGAGTCGGTGGCAGGAGGGCCGGATCAGCCCCAGCATTTT
once	TRBV28	TRBD1	TRBJ2-3	CASSLYRGTDTQYF	TGTGCCAGCAGTTTATACAGGGGTACAGATACGCAGTATTTT
.	TRBV7-9	TRBD2	TRBJ2-1	CASSSLAGGRNEQFF	TGTGCCAGCAGCTCGCTAGCGGGAGGACGCAATGAGCAGTTCTTC
.	TRBV6-5	TRBD2	TRBJ2-1	CASSYSRPGGNEQFF	TGTGCCAGCAGTTACTCTCGACCGGGGGGCAATGAGCAGTTCTTC
.	TRBV7-9	.	TRBJ2-1	CASSLEVMINEQFF	TGTGCCAGCAGCTTAGAGGTAATGATCAATGAGCAGTTCTTC
.	TRBV28	TRBD1	TRBJ1-2	CASRPPHRGGDGYTF	TGTGCCAGCAGGCCACCCCACAGGGGGGGCGATGGCTACACCTTC